This TCR beta chain was recovered during a study of blood T cell repertoires in COVID-19. Overall study context: The United States, Italy and Spain provided the acute and convalescent COVID-19 samples. From T cells, B-cell-depleted T cells, or PBMCs came the material, which was cDNA or gDNA.

Authors' processing steps: Estimation of nucleated cell counts relied on the amplification of reference gene primers. The protocol was immunoSEQ multiplex PCR, while the TCRdb copy is restricted to in-frame clones and leaves out a portion. The V and J calls and clone size were taken over from that table, and D and trimming were inferred from the DNA. The profile shows 180,000 or so clones, approximately 88% of them singletons. Trimming left V 8 bases short and J 0 bases short, with 10 bases between. Per germline, CDR1 SNHLY and CDR2 FYNNEI. CDR3 length: 13 amino acids. The sequence was collected from a woman aged 55-69 years who had recovered from COVID-19. V usage is TRBV2 and J usage is TRBJ1-1, with D perhaps matching TRBD1 (6 bases). The material sequenced was PBMCs or T cells enriched from blood (not recorded which). In DNA, the CDR3 is TGTGCCAGCGCCGGACAGCTGAACACTGAAGCTTTCTTT. Its translation: CASAGQLNTEAFF.